The 31 T cell receptor beta chains given below trace back to one sample, sequenced in a study of a mutant IDH1 vaccine in newly diagnosed glioma. This table comes from immunoSEQ multiplex PCR, and its TCRdb copy is limited to in-frame clones, with some not included. This table has tens of thousands of clones, roughly 68% appearing once. The sample's time point: week 35, safety follow-up. Vaccine doses each comprised 300 ug of mutant IDH1 20-mer peptide, with topical imiquimod. No antigen has been assigned to these receptors. The specimen was PBMCs, collected from a glioma patient whose treatment included an IDH1 peptide vaccine. All receptors derive from a man between 45 and 60 years old with glioma.

The chain carries TRBV25-1 and TRBJ1-1; D is perhaps TRBD1 (6 bases). From germline, CDR1 is MGHDK and CDR2 SYGVNS. V was shortened by 1 base and J by 8 bases, with 14 bases between the two germline ends. The CDR3 totals 14 residues. CDR3 protein: CASSESWGPLEAFF. The CDR3, as DNA: TGTGCCAGCAGTGAATCCTGGGGGCCCTTGGAAGCTTTCTTT.

The chain carries TRBV5-1 and TRBJ1-5; D possibly corresponds to TRBD1 (5 bases). Germline CDR1 and CDR2: SGHRS and YFSETQ. This CDR3 spans 15 amino acids. V lost 0 bases and J lost 5, with 12 bases in between. In nucleotides, the CDR3 is TGCGCCAGCAGCTTGGGGGCAGGGTGGGATCAGCCCCAGCATTTT. Protein: CASSLGAGWDQPQHF.

The CDR3 is CASSSWTSANTGELFF. As DNA, the CDR3 is TGTGCCAGCAGTTCATGGACTAGCGCGAACACCGGGGAGCTGTTTTTT. V and J are TRBV6-5 and TRBJ2-2; 9 bases line up with TRBD2. This CDR3 has 16 residues. After removal of 4 bases from V and 0 bases from J, the junction contained 3 bases not matched to a gene. Germline lookup yields CDR1 MNHEY and CDR2 SVGAGI.

This clone was recorded a few times. This chain uses TRBV27 with TRBJ2-1; D unclear. The CDR3 runs to 15 residues. The V gene lost 4 bases and the J gene lost 0 bases, with 10 bases spanning the gap. Germline assignment: CDR1 MNHEY and CDR2 SMNVEV (reference sequence). Here the CDR3 DNA reads TGTGCCAGCAGTTCATTCTCAGGCTCCTACAATGAGCAGTTCTTC. Its translation is CASSSFSGSYNEQFF.

This clone was seen a handful of times. The V call is TRBV28, the J call TRBJ1-5; D possibly corresponds to TRBD1 (6 bases). The CDR3 loop spans 12 amino acids. V shed 6 bases and J shed 7 bases, with 10 bases lying between them. Germline-derived CDR1 and CDR2 are MDHEN and SYDVKM. The CDR3 is CASRRGGQPQHF. In DNA, the CDR3 is TGTGCCAGCAGGAGGGGGGGACAGCCCCAGCATTTT.

This chain uses TRBV27 with TRBJ1-2; 7 bases align to TRBD1. The CDR3 runs 14 residues. CDR1 and CDR2 from the germline V gene are MNHEY and SMNVEV (reference sequence). V lost 5 bases and J lost 5; bases outside the gene matches: 8. In DNA form, the CDR3 reads TGTGCCAGCAGTCCAGACAGGGTTCGGTATGGCTACACCTTC. Translating gives CASSPDRVRYGYTF.

This clone has only one observation. The chain recombines TRBV5-1 with TRBJ1-1; D is possibly TRBD1 (6 bases). CDR3 length: 14 residues. V was cut by 2 bases and J by 6 bases, with 14 bases left in between. The germline V gene encodes CDR1 SGHRS and CDR2 YFSETQ. The CDR3 DNA follows: TGCGCCAGCAGCTTAGGGGGTTCAATCGCTGAAGCTTTCTTT. This translates into CASSLGGSIAEAFF.

The CDR3 DNA reads as TGTGCCAGCAGCGGGGCGAACACTGAAGCTTTCTTT. It translates to CASSGANTEAFF. V gene TRBV9 combines with J gene TRBJ1-1; the D is unclear. V was clipped by 3 bases and J by 1 base, with 4 bases between them. Germline CDR1 is SGDLS and CDR2 is YYNGEE. This CDR3 is built from 12 residues.

The V and J genes are TRBV5-1 and TRBJ1-1; TRBD1 aligns across 8 bases. This CDR3 region has 15 residues. Trimming took 4 bases from V and 4 from J; bases not matched to a gene: 9. CDR1 SGHRS and CDR2 YFSETQ come from the germline V gene. In DNA form, the CDR3 reads TGCGCCAGCAGCGCCAACAGGGGGGGAGTCACTGAAGCTTTCTTT. Amino acid sequence: CASSANRGGVTEAFF.

This chain links TRBV20-1 with TRBJ1-2; D is undetermined. This CDR3 is 11 amino acids long. Germline V gene lookup returns CDR1 DFQATT and CDR2 SNEGSKA (reference sequence). V lost 5 bases and J lost 8, with 12 bases in between. As DNA, the CDR3 is TGCAGTGCTGTCGAACGAAGGGGCTACACCTTC. Translated, it gives CSAVERRGYTF.

This clone appeared once. CDR3 sequence (DNA): TGTGCCAGCAGTGAAGGGGTGACGGCAGCCCAGTACTTC. This gives the protein CASSEGVTAAQYF. The rearrangement joins TRBV2 to TRBJ2-5, with D hard to call. Germline CDR1 SNHLY, CDR2 FYNNEI. Trimming took off 1 base at V and 9 bases at J, with 12 bases between the two ends. The CDR3 has 13 amino acids.

CDR3 region: CASSLDGSGANVLTF. CDR3 DNA sequence: TGCGCCAGCAGCTTGGATGGATCTGGGGCCAACGTCCTGACTTTC. This sequence joins TRBV5-1 and TRBJ2-6, with unresolved D. From germline, CDR1 is SGHRS and CDR2 YFSETQ. The CDR3 sequence is 15 residues long. Trimming took off 0 bases at V and 1 base at J, with 5 bases between the two ends. The variable domain in full, with the rest retrieved from reference TRBV5-1 and TRBJ2-6, is KAGVTQTPRYLIKTRGQQVTLSCSPISGHRSVSWYQQTPGQGLQFLFEYFSETQRNKGNFPGRFSGRQFSNSRSEMNVSTLELGDSALYLCASSLDGSGANVLTFGAGSRLTVL.

The gene calls are TRBV14 and TRBJ2-5; TRBD2 is a possible D gene (5 bases). V was clipped by 4 bases and J by 5 bases, with 14 bases between them. This CDR3 has 14 residues. CDR1 and CDR2 (germline): SGHDN, FVKESK. The CDR3 nucleotides are TGTGCCAGCAGCCGAATCGACACGGGGGAGACCCAGTACTTC. It codes for CASSRIDTGETQYF.

The gene calls are TRBV5-6 and TRBJ2-7; D might be TRBD2 (6 bases). The V and J ends lost 0 bases and 7 bases respectively, with 17 bases between them. The germline CDR1 and CDR2 sequences are SGHDT and YYEEEE. The CDR3 loop spans 15 amino acids. The CDR3 here is CASSLAGGPPGEQYF. CDR3 in DNA: TGTGCCAGCAGCTTGGCCGGGGGTCCCCCCGGGGAGCAGTACTTC.

The rearrangement uses TRBV7-2 and TRBJ1-1, with 8 positions matching TRBD1. Germline CDR1 and CDR2: SGHTA and FQGNSA. CDR3 length equals 14 residues. Trimming at V came to 4 bases and at J to 7 bases, leaving 8 bases not matched to a gene. CDR3: CASSSAGTGLEAFF. Written as DNA, the CDR3 is TGTGCCAGCAGCTCAGCGGGGACAGGCCTTGAAGCTTTCTTT.

This sequence joins TRBV19 and TRBJ1-1; D unresolved. Germline lookup yields CDR1 LNHDA and CDR2 SQIVND (reference sequence). With 6 bases removed from V and 0 bases from J, the gap between germline ends came to 8 bases. This CDR3 has 13 amino acids. The CDR3 loop is CASRPKVNTEAFF. CDR3 bases: TGTGCCAGTAGACCAAAGGTGAACACTGAAGCTTTCTTT.

This clone came up a few times. V usage is TRBV5-1 and J usage is TRBJ1-1; maybe TRBD1 (5 bases). The germline V gene encodes CDR1 SGHRS and CDR2 YFSETQ. V lost 2 bases and J lost 6, with 14 bases in between. CDR3 size: 14 residues. The CDR3 DNA follows: TGCGCCAGCAGCTTCCGGCAGGGAGGATCTGAAGCTTTCTTT. As protein: CASSFRQGGSEAFF.

This clone was observed a few times. The J gene is TRBJ1-2, the V gene TRBV6-5, with 9 positions matching TRBD1. The CDR3 has 14 amino acids. V lost 3 bases to trimming and J lost 8 bases; unmatched junction nucleotides: 7. Germline V lookup: CDR1 MNHEY, CDR2 SVGAGI. CDR3 sequence reads: CASSYGDRVGGYTF. The CDR3 DNA reads TGTGCCAGCAGTTATGGGGACAGGGTAGGCGGCTACACCTTC.

The genes are TRBV6-6 and TRBJ1-1; 7 positions agree with TRBD1. The CDR3 has 13 residues. The V gene end was trimmed by 5 bases and the J gene end by 4 bases; junction bases not matched to a gene: 4. Germline V CDR1 and CDR2: MNHNY, SVGAGI (reference sequence). The CDR3 DNA sequence: TGTGCCAGCAGTCGACAGGGATCCACTGAAGCTTTCTTT. This codes for CASSRQGSTEAFF.

The genes are TRBV11-2 and TRBJ1-6, with TRBD1 matching over 8 bases. Germline values: CDR1 SGHAT, CDR2 FQNNGV. The V and J ends lost 3 bases and 8 bases, in that order; junction bases with no gene match: 12. This CDR3 contains 17 residues. In nucleotides, the CDR3 is TGTGCCAGCAGCTTGTCCTCAGGGGGCGCGGTGCATTCACCCCTCCACTTT. Its translation: CASSLSSGGAVHSPLHF.

This clone came up a few times. This rearrangement joins TRBV10-3 to TRBJ1-1; D unclear. The CDR3 is 13 residues long. V was cut by 3 bases and J by 4 bases, with 9 bases left in between. Germline lookup yields CDR1 ENHRY and CDR2 SYGVKD. CDR3 protein: CAISDVRGTEAFF. The CDR3 nucleotides are TGTGCCATCAGTGATGTCCGGGGCACTGAAGCTTTCTTT.

Note on this clone: This likely came from a read error, as a far larger clone is one base away. The gene calls are TRBV11-2 and TRBJ2-7; unclear D gene. The germline V gene encodes CDR1 SGHAT and CDR2 FQNNGV. The CDR3 covers 11 residues. The V and J ends lost 5 bases and 3 bases respectively, with 5 bases between them. The CDR3 spells CASSPNYEQYF. The CDR3 bases are TGTGCCAGCAGCCCGAACTACGAGCAGTACTTC.

The V and J genes are TRBV7-2 and TRBJ2-7; D is possibly TRBD1 (6 bases). Germline V gives CDR1 SGHTA, CDR2 FQGNSA. This CDR3 contains 14 residues. V was shortened by 3 bases and J by 1 base, with 10 bases between the two germline ends. The CDR3 reads CASSFSRGSYEQYF. DNA for the CDR3: TGTGCCAGCAGCTTCAGCAGGGGATCCTACGAGCAGTACTTC. Filled out from reference TRBV7-2 and TRBJ2-7, the complete variable domain reads GAGVSQSPSNKVTEKGKDVELRCDPISGHTALYWYRQSLGQGLEFLIYFQGNSAPDKSGLPSDRFSAERTGGSVSTLTIQRTQQEDSAVYLCASSFSRGSYEQYFGPGTRLTVT.

V usage is TRBV5-4 and J usage is TRBJ2-7, with TRBD1 matching over 8 bases. The J segment lost 6 bases and the V segment lost 4 bases, leaving 9 bases of the junction unmatched. The CDR3 is made up of 14 amino acids. Germline V CDR1 and CDR2: SGHNT, YYREEE (reference sequence). CDR3 in amino acids: CASSPDIGTGEQYF. As DNA, the CDR3 is TGTGCCAGCAGCCCCGATATCGGGACAGGCGAGCAGTACTTC.

The rearrangement links TRBV2 to TRBJ2-1, with 7 bases identical to TRBD2. Germline V gene sequence: CDR1 SNHLY, CDR2 FYNNEI. V dropped 2 bases and J dropped 10; count of bases not matched to a gene: 11. This CDR3 has 15 residues. CDR3 region: CASSESPSGRGEQFF. CDR3 nucleotides: TGTGCCAGCAGTGAATCCCCTAGCGGACGGGGGGAGCAGTTCTTC.

The J gene is TRBJ1-1, the V gene TRBV6-6, with 10 bases matching TRBD1. There are 13 residues in the CDR3. CDR1 is MNHNY and CDR2 is SVGAGI in the germline V gene (reference sequence). V dropped 7 bases and J dropped 5; count of bases not matched to a gene: 4. The CDR3 DNA reads as TGTGCCAGCACCGGACAGGGGGATACTGAAGCTTTCTTT. This sequence encodes CASTGQGDTEAFF.

This sequence joins TRBV4-2 and TRBJ2-2; weak D call: TRBD1 (5 bases). The V end lost 2 bases, the J end lost 3 bases, and 10 bases lay between the germline ends. Per the germline V gene, CDR1 is LGHNA and CDR2 is YNFKEQ. This CDR3 has 15 residues. The CDR3 sequence is CASSQYDSYTGELFF. CDR3 sequence (DNA): TGTGCCAGCAGCCAATATGACAGTTACACCGGGGAGCTGTTTTTT.

The gene calls are TRBV7-3 and TRBJ2-5, with a tentative D call TRBD2 (6 bases). Germline loops: CDR1 SGHTA, CDR2 FQGTGA. The CDR3 loop spans 15 amino acids. V was shortened by 2 bases and J by 5 bases, with 15 bases between the two germline ends. CDR3 protein: CASSLQGTEGETQYF. CDR3 DNA sequence: TGTGCCAGCAGCTTACAGGGCACGGAGGGGGAGACCCAGTACTTC.

V is TRBV7-2 and J is TRBJ2-5; unclear D gene. V lost 0 bases and J lost 4, with 3 bases in between. Germline CDR1 SGHTA, CDR2 FQGNSA. This CDR3 has 12 amino acids. Here the CDR3 reads CASSLAGETQYF. The CDR3 DNA sequence: TGTGCCAGCAGCTTAGCTGGAGAGACCCAGTACTTC.

The chain uses TRBV6-5 and TRBJ1-1; D not certain. Germline-derived CDR1 and CDR2 are MNHEY and SVGAGI. This CDR3 comprises 15 residues. Trimming shortened V by 0 bases and J by 4 bases, and 12 bases separated the two germline ends. Here the CDR3 reads CASSYSWVVATEAFF. The CDR3 DNA reads as TGTGCCAGCAGTTACTCGTGGGTAGTCGCCACTGAAGCTTTCTTT.

The chain joins TRBV5-1 to TRBJ2-1, with 12 bases aligning to TRBD2. J lost 10 bases, V lost 2 bases, and 10 bases had no gene match. Germline values: CDR1 SGHRS, CDR2 YFSETQ. There are 16 residues in the CDR3. The CDR3 nucleotides are TGCGCCAGCAGCTTTCCTAGCGGGAGGGGTCAGGCGGAGCAGTTCTTC. This sequence encodes CASSFPSGRGQAEQFF. Full variable domain (missing parts from reference TRBV5-1 and TRBJ2-1): KAGVTQTPRYLIKTRGQQVTLSCSPISGHRSVSWYQQTPGQGLQFLFEYFSETQRNKGNFPGRFSGRQFSNSRSEMNVSTLELGDSALYLCASSFPSGRGQAEQFFGPGTRLTVL.